The 8 T cell receptor beta chains below all came from one sample that was sequenced in a study of cytomegalovirus exposure and HLA in healthy donors. Profiling relied on immunoSEQ multiplex PCR, and the TCRdb table lists in-frame clones only, not all of them. The table shows 110,000 or so clones, with 80% to 90% occurring only once. Sequenced material: PBMCs. All receptors come from a man younger than 30 in good health and CMV-seropositive.

There are a few counts of this clone. The genes are TRBV6-1 and TRBJ2-7, with D hard to call. The germline V gene encodes CDR1 MNHNS and CDR2 SASEGT. V lost 2 bases and J lost 0, with 14 bases in between. The CDR3 loop spans 16 amino acids. As DNA, the CDR3 is TGTGCCAGCAGTGAAATCTTCTACAGACCCTCCTACGAGCAGTACTTC. Translated: CASSEIFYRPSYEQYF.

The J gene is TRBJ1-6, the V gene TRBV11-2, with 9 nucleotides matching TRBD1. CDR1 is SGHAT and CDR2 is FQNNGV in the germline V gene. The CDR3 contains 16 residues. V dropped 5 bases and J dropped 6; count of bases not matched to a gene: 8. The CDR3 sequence: CASSTRDRASNSPLHF. The CDR3 DNA follows: TGTGCCAGCAGCACTAGGGACAGGGCGTCTAATTCACCCCTCCACTTT.

The CDR3 sequence is CASRLTEPGNTEAFF. Here the CDR3 DNA reads TGTGCCAGCAGACTGACAGAGCCGGGGAACACTGAAGCTTTCTTT. The chain carries TRBV6-5 and TRBJ1-1; a weak D match, TRBD1 (5 bases). This CDR3 is 15 amino acids long. Germline CDR1 is MNHEY and CDR2 is SVGAGI. Trimming removed 6 bases from V and 1 base from J, with 15 bases in between.

The table lists this clone with a count of one. This chain links TRBV5-1 with TRBJ2-7; perhaps TRBD2 as D (5 bases). With 4 bases removed from V and 4 bases from J, the gap between germline ends came to 12 bases. The CDR3 is 13 residues long. Germline CDR1 and CDR2: SGHRS and YFSETQ. The CDR3 here is CASSLDGEYEQYF. The CDR3 bases are TGCGCCAGCAGCCTGGACGGGGAATACGAGCAGTACTTC.

The chain joins TRBV6-5 to TRBJ1-3, with unresolved D. V lost 2 bases and J 4 bases, leaving 12 bases between the germline ends. In germline, CDR1 is MNHEY, CDR2 SVGAGI. This CDR3 region has 15 residues. The CDR3 is CASSYSFHPGNTIYF. The CDR3 DNA is TGTGCCAGCAGTTACAGCTTCCACCCAGGAAACACCATATATTTT.

V usage is TRBV7-2 and J usage is TRBJ2-7; TRBD1 is a possible D gene (5 bases). The CDR3 spans 14 residues. The germline V gene encodes CDR1 SGHTA and CDR2 FQGNSA. Trimming pared 2 bases from V and 4 bases from J, leaving 12 bases between. CDR3: CASSLLGVKYEQYF. In DNA, the CDR3 is TGTGCCAGCAGCTTACTAGGGGTGAAGTACGAGCAGTACTTC.

This chain connects TRBV5-1 to TRBJ2-3, with 9 bases identical to TRBD1. V was pared by 4 bases and J by 3 bases, with 18 bases of the junction left unmatched. Germline values: CDR1 SGHRS, CDR2 YFSETQ. There are 19 residues in the CDR3. In DNA form, the CDR3 reads TGCGCCAGCAGCGGACAGGGGAAAACTGGGGGGTCTCCGACAGATACGCAGTATTTT. Its protein is CASSGQGKTGGSPTDTQYF.

J is TRBJ1-2 and V is TRBV4-2, with D unclear. The CDR3 is 15 residues long. Germline-derived CDR1 and CDR2 are LGHNA and YNFKEQ. V dropped 0 bases and J dropped 2 bases, with 10 bases sitting between them. In DNA, the CDR3 is TGTGCCAGCAGCCAAGATCTAGGCGGAAACTATGGCTACACCTTC. Translated, it gives CASSQDLGGNYGYTF.